This is a list of T cell receptor beta chains from one sample in a study of graft-versus-host responses after intestinal transplantation. Sequenced by immunoSEQ multiplex PCR; TCRdb stores in-frame clones only, minus some. The sample has some 88,000 clones, more than 85% seen once. Antigens of these TCRs are unknown. This specimen was unstimulated CD8+ T cells sorted from spleen or lymph node cells, taken before intestinal transplant. The receptors shown here come from a human donor who received an intestinal transplant. Each CDR3 is given without its conserved first and last residue.

J gene	V gene	CDR3 protein
TRBJ2-1	TRBV4-1	ASSQDLGTGVNEQF
TRBJ2-3	TRBV4-3	ASSPAGTGEADTQY
TRBJ1-2	TRBV29-1	SVAGLGELGYGYT
TRBJ1-1	TRBV4-3	ASSERSRSSVEAF
TRBJ2-3	TRBV2	ASLEPGSNTDTQY
TRBJ1-1	TRBV4-3	ASSQDWTQNTEAF
TRBJ1-3	TRBV7-8	ASRPGQSSGNTIY
TRBJ2-5	TRBV27	ASSSPSGGQH
TRBJ2-3	TRBV7-9	ASSSGDRGYTDTQY
TRBJ2-3	TRBV11-3	ASSSVLAADTQY
TRBJ2-1	TRBV7-2	ASSSFLAGDSLYNEQF
TRBJ1-5	TRBV25-1	ASKHRSNQPQH
TRBJ1-1	TRBV4-3	ASSQDREGKNTEAF
TRBJ2-7	TRBV15	ATSRDYRDRGAYEQY
TRBJ2-1	TRBV30	AHTSGGVYNEQF
TRBJ1-6	TRBV2	ASSADSPSSYNSPLH
TRBJ2-2	TRBV11-2	ASSLVVLNTGELF
TRBJ2-7	TRBV4-3	ASSQALAGGSYEQY
TRBJ2-1	TRBV19	ASSPTGQYNEQF
TRBJ2-3	TRBV4-3	ASSYMTTSETSTDTQY
TRBJ1-1	TRBV29-1	SVDRGRGNTEAF
TRBJ2-7	TRBV5-1	ASSLSPKEQY
TRBJ2-7	TRBV6-5	ASSYSWEPYEQY
TRBJ2-7	TRBV18	ASSSGEWTGASYEQY
TRBJ1-2	TRBV5-1	ASRESRGIRGYT
TRBJ2-7	TRBV7-9	ASSRDRGYEQY
TRBJ2-7	TRBV10-3	AISESNQGTYEQY
TRBJ2-2	TRBV7-2	ASSLVLAGVIANTGELF